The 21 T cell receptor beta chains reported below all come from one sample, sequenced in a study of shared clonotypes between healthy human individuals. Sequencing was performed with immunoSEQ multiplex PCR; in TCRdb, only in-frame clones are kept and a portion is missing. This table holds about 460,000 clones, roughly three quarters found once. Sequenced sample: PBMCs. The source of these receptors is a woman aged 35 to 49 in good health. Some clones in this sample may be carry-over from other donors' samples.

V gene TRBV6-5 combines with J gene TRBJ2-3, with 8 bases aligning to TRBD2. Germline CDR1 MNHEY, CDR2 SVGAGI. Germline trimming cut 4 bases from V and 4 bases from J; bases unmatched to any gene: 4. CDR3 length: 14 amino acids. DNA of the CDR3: TGTGCCAGCAGTTGGGGACTAGTTTCAGATACGCAGTATTTT. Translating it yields CASSWGLVSDTQYF.

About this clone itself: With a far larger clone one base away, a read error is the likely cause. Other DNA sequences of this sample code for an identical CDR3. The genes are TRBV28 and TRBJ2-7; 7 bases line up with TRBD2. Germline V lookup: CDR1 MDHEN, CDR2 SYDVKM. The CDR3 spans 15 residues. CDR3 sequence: CASSGLGWVSYEQYF. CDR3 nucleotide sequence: TGTGCCAGCAGCGGACTAGGATGGGTTTCCTACGAGCAGTACTTT.

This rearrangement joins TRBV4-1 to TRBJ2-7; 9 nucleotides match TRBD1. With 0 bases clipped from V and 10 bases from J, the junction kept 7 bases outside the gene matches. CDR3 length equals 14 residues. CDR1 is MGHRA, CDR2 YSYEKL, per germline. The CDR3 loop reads CASSQDWGQGSQYF. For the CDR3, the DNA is TGCGCCAGCAGCCAAGATTGGGGACAGGGTTCCCAGTACTTC.

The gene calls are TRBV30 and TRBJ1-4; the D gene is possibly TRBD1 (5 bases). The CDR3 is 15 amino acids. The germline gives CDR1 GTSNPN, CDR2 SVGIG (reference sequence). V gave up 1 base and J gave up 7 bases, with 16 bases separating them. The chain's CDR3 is CAWSGRWGRGEKLFF. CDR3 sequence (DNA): TGTGCCTGGAGTGGACGGTGGGGGAGGGGTGAAAAACTGTTTTTT.

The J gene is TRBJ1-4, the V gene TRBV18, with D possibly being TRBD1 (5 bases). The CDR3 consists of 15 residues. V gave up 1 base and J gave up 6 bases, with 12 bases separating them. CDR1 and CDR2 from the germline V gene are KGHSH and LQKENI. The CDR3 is CASSPLGQGYEKLFF. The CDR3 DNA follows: TGTGCCAGCTCACCACTGGGCCAGGGTTATGAAAAACTGTTTTTT.

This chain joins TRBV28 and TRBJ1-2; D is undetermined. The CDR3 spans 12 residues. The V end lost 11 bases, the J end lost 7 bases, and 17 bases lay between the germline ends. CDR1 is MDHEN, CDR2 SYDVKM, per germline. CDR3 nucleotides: TGTGCCGTCCCCCAGCCCTTCAGTGGCTACACCTTC. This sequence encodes CAVPQPFSGYTF.

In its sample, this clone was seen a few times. This CDR3 is CASSEAGEYQPQHF. The CDR3 nucleotides read TGTGCCAGCAGTGAGGCAGGGGAATATCAGCCCCAGCATTTT. The chain is built from TRBV6-1 and TRBJ1-5; weak D call: TRBD1 (6 bases). The CDR3 sequence is 14 residues long. V lost 3 bases and J 5 bases, leaving 11 bases between the germline ends. Germline CDR1 and CDR2: MNHNS and SASEGT.

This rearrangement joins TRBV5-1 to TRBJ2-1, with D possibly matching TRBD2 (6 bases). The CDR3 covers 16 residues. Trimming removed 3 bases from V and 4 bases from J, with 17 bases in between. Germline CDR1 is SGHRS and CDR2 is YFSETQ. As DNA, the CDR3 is TGCGCCAGCAGCTGGGGAGGTAGCGGATCATACAATGAGCAGTTCTTC. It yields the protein CASSWGGSGSYNEQFF.

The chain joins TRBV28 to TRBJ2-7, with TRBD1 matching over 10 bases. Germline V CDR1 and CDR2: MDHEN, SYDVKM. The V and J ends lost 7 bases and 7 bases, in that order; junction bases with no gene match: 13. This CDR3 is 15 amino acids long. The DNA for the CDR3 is TGTGCCAGCAATCCCTCGACAGGGGGCTTGAGTGAGCAGTACTTC. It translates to CASNPSTGGLSEQYF.

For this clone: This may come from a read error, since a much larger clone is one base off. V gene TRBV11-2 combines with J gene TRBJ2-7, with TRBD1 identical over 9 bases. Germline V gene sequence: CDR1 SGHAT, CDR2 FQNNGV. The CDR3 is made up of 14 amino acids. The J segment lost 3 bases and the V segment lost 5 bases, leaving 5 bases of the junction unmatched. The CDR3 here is CASSRDRAIYEQYF. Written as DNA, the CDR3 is TGTGCCAGCAGCAGGGACAGGGCGATCTACGAGCAGTACTTC. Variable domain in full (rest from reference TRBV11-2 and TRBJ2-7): EAGVAQSPRYKIIEKRQSVAFWCNPISGHATLYWYQQILGQGPKLLIQFQNNGVVDDSQLPKDRFSAERLKGVDSTLKIQPAKLEDSAVYLCASSRDRAIYEQYFGPGTRLTVT.

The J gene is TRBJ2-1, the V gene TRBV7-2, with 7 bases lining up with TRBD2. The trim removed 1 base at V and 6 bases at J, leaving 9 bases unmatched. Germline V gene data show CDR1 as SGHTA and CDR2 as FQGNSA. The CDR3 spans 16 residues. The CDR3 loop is CASSLVWTSRGNEQFF. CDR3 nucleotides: TGTGCCAGCAGCTTAGTTTGGACTAGTCGAGGCAATGAGCAGTTCTTC.

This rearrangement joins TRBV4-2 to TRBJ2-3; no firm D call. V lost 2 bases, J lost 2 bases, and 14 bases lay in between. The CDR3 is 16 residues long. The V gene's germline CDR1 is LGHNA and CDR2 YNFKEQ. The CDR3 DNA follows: TGTGCCAGCAGCCAATGGGTGGTTGTTTACACAGATACGCAGTATTTT. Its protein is CASSQWVVVYTDTQYF.

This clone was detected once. CDR3 residues: CASTDRDSYEQYF. The CDR3 DNA reads TGTGCCAGCACCGACAGGGACTCCTACGAGCAGTACTTC. The J gene is TRBJ2-7, the V gene TRBV2; 7 bases match TRBD1. This CDR3 is built from 13 residues. Germline CDR1 SNHLY, CDR2 FYNNEI. Trimming cost V 7 bases and J 0 bases; bases outside gene matches: 3.

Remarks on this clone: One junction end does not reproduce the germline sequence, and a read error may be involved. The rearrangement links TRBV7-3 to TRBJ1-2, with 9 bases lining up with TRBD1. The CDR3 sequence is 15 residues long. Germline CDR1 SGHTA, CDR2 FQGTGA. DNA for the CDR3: TGTGCCAGCAGCCTGCACAGGGGGCATAACTATTGCTACACCTTC. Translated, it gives CASSLHRGHNYCYTF.

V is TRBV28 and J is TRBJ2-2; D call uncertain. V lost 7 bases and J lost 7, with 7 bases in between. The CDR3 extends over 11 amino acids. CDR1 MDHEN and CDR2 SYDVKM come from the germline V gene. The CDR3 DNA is TGTGCCAGCATGTCACTCGGGGAGCTGTTTTTT. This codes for CASMSLGELFF.

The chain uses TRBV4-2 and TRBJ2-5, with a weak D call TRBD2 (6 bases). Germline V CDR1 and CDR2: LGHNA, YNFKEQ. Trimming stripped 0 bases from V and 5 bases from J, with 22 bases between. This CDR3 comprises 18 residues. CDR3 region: CASSQEGSAGWFRETQYF. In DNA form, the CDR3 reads TGTGCCAGCAGCCAAGAAGGATCGGCGGGGTGGTTCAGGGAGACCCAGTACTTC.

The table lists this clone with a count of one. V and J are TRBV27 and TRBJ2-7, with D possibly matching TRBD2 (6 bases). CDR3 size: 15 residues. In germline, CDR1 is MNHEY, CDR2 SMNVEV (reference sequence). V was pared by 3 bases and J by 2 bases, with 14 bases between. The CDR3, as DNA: TGTGCCAGCAGTTTCGGGACTCCTCTTACCTACGAGCAGTACTTC. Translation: CASSFGTPLTYEQYF.

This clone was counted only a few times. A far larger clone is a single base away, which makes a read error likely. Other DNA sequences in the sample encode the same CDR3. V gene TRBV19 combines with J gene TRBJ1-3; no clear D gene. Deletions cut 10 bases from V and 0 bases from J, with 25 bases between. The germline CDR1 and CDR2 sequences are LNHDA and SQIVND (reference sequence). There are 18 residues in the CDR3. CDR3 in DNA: TGTGCCACCCGCCTGGGAGGCAGACTCCGGAGCTCTGGAAACACCATATATTTT. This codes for CATRLGGRLRSSGNTIYF.

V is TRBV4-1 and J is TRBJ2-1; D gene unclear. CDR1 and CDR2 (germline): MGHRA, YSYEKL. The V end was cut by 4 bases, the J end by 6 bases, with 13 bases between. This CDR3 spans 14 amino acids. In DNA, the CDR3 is TGCGCCAGCAGCCGGGTGGCCCCTACCAATGAGCAGTTCTTC. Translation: CASSRVAPTNEQFF.

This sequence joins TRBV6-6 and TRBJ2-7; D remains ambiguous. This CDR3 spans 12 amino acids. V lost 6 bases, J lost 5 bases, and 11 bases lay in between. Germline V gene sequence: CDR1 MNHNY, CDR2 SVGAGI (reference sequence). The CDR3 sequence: CASRTSGHEQYF. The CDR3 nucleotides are TGTGCCAGCAGAACGTCAGGCCACGAGCAGTACTTC.

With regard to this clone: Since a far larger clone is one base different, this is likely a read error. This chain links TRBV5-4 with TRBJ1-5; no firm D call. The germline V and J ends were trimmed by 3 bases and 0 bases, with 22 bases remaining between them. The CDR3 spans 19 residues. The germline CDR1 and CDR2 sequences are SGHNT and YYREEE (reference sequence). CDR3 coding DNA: TGTGCCAGCAGCTGCGGGCAGATCGGGCCCCTTTATAGCAATCAGCCCCAGCATTTT. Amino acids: CASSCGQIGPLYSNQPQHF.